These 3 T cell receptor beta chains were all obtained from the same sample, sequenced in a study of T cell changes during pregnancy in multiple sclerosis. Sequencing was performed with immunoSEQ multiplex PCR; in TCRdb, only in-frame clones are kept and a portion is missing. The sample carries around 100,000 clones, around 92% recorded once. Sequenced here: peripheral blood, sampled after pregnancy. These TCRs come from a female donor with multiple sclerosis, enrolled in a pregnancy study.

The chain joins TRBV5-1 to TRBJ2-7, with 9 bases matching TRBD1. The V gene end was trimmed by 0 bases and the J gene end by 3 bases; junction bases not matched to a gene: 4. Germline V gives CDR1 SGHRS, CDR2 YFSETQ. The CDR3 is 15 residues long. CDR3 loop: CASSLAGTGLYEQYF. In DNA, the CDR3 is TGCGCCAGCAGCTTGGCGGGGACAGGGCTCTACGAGCAGTACTTC.

V and J are TRBV5-6 and TRBJ2-4; TRBD1 might be the D (5 bases). Between the trimmed V and J ends, which lost 4 bases and 1 base, there was a span of 15 bases. Germline lookup yields CDR1 SGHDT and CDR2 YYEEEE. The CDR3 sequence is 16 residues long. The CDR3, as DNA: TGTGCCAGCAGCCGCAGGGTAGGGCTGGCCAAAAACATTCAGTACTTC. This codes for CASSRRVGLAKNIQYF.

J is TRBJ2-7 and V is TRBV7-9; D perhaps matches TRBD2 (5 bases). Germline V gene data show CDR1 as SEHNR and CDR2 as FQNEAQ (reference sequence). With 5 bases removed from V and 0 bases from J, the gap between germline ends came to 14 bases. This CDR3 is built from 15 residues. DNA for the CDR3: TGTGCCAGCAGCGTAGAATCGGGAAGCTCCTACGAGCAGTACTTC. Translating gives CASSVESGSSYEQYF.